A single sample is the source of the 5 T cell receptor beta chains below, sequenced in a study of early T cells in non-severe SARS-CoV-2 infection (dated by TCRdb to the early 2020s). The method behind the library was 5' RACE. The sequencer was a NextSeq 500. TCRdb redid the processing of the public reads, applying fastp at Q25 and MiXCR, and retained in-frame beta chains. Rows with a matching CDR3 protein are joined into one entry that keeps the most common DNA and genes. For this sample the table gives approximately 49,000 distinct CDR3 sequences, of which approximately 10% were detected only once. The ten largest clones take up approximately 9.1% of the sample. The specimen was whole blood. These receptors all stem from an adult who was a healthcare worker with PCR-confirmed SARS-CoV-2 infection or an uninfected control (not recorded which).

The chain combines TRBV27 with TRBJ1-1, with D tentatively TRBD1 (5 bases). CDR1 MNHEY and CDR2 SMNVEV come from the germline V gene (reference sequence). V lost 7 bases to trimming and J lost 1 base, with 19 bases between them. The length of the CDR3 is 16 residues. The CDR3 nucleotides read TGTGCCAGCACCCCCTTGGGGCCGGGGGAGAACACTGAAGCTTTCTTT. As protein: CASTPLGPGENTEAFF.

This clonotype occurred a few times. V and J are TRBV6-2 or TRBV6-3 and TRBJ2-4, with D possibly matching TRBD1 (6 bases). The CDR3 is 14 amino acids. Looked up from germline, CDR1 is MNHEY and CDR2 is SVGEGT. The germline V and J ends were trimmed by 8 bases and 8 bases, with 19 bases remaining between them. The CDR3 DNA is TGTGCCAGCCACTCCTCCAGGGGAGTGGACATTCAGTACTTC. Translation: CASHSSRGVDIQYF.

The chain carries TRBV7-6 and TRBJ2-3; 7 nucleotides agree with TRBD2. CDR3 length: 17 residues. V was pared by 2 bases and J by 6 bases, with 14 bases of the junction left unmatched. Germline V lookup: CDR1 SGHVS, CDR2 FNYEAQ. The CDR3 region has the DNA TGTGCCAGCAGCTTACTGGTCCAAGGCGGGAGTAGGGATACGCAGTATTTT. Translated: CASSLLVQGGSRDTQYF.

Many counts were recorded for this clonotype. This sequence joins TRBV28 and TRBJ1-5; TRBD1 aligns across 12 bases. This CDR3 is built from 15 residues. Trimming took 6 bases from V and 7 from J; bases not matched to a gene: 7. Germline lookup yields CDR1 MDHEN and CDR2 SYDVKM. This chain's CDR3 is CASSLGQGAAQPQHF. CDR3 bases: TGTGCCAGCAGCTTGGGACAGGGGGCCGCCCAGCCCCAGCATTTT.

This clonotype was recorded at least ten times. This rearrangement joins TRBV7-3 to TRBJ2-1, with D perhaps matching TRBD1 (7 bases). CDR3 length: 17 residues. Trimming stripped 5 bases from V and 7 bases from J, with 24 bases between. Germline loops: CDR1 SGHTA, CDR2 FQGTGA. Written as DNA, the CDR3 is TGTGCCAGCAGCCACGGGTTTGGGAGGACAGGAAAAAATGAGCAGTTCTTC. This gives the protein CASSHGFGRTGKNEQFF.